Shown below are 17 T cell receptor beta chains from a single sample sequenced in a study of blood T cell repertoires in COVID-19. The protocol was immunoSEQ multiplex PCR, while the TCRdb copy is restricted to in-frame clones and leaves out a portion. Counted here are about 440,000 clones, around 89% occurring once; the ten biggest clones make up approximately 12%. The sequenced sample consisted of peripheral blood. These receptors all stem from a woman between 50 and 59 years old with COVID-19, enrolled during active disease.

V gene TRBV12-2 combines with J gene TRBJ1-1; the D segment call TRBD1 is taken from the table without a DNA check. TRBV12-2 is marked as a pseudogene. CDR3 length equals 14 residues. The CDR3 bases are TGTGCAAGTCGCTTGGCTCAGGTGAACACTGAAGCTTTCTTT. It codes for CASRLAQVNTEAFF.

The chain uses TRBV4-1 and TRBJ2-1; perhaps TRBD2 as D (6 bases). The ends were cut back, 0 bases at V and 5 bases at J, with 17 bases in the middle. The CDR3 sequence is 17 residues long. The V gene's germline CDR1 is MGHRA and CDR2 YSYEKL. CDR3 coding DNA: TGCGCCAGCAGCCAAGATGAACTAGCACTTTCAGACAATGAGCAGTTCTTC. Protein sequence: CASSQDELALSDNEQFF.

This clone was seen a handful of times. The rearrangement uses TRBV5-1 and TRBJ2-7; D may be TRBD1 (5 bases). Germline V lookup: CDR1 SGHRS, CDR2 YFSETQ. CDR3 size: 16 residues. V was clipped by 3 bases and J by 2 bases, with 18 bases between them. CDR3 DNA: TGCGCCAGCAGCTGGGGCGGTAGGGCAGATCCCTACGAGCAGTACTTC. Its translation is CASSWGGRADPYEQYF. Supplemented by reference TRBV5-1 and TRBJ2-7, the full variable domain reads KAGVTQTPRYLIKTRGQQVTLSCSPISGHRSVSWYQQTPGQGLQFLFEYFSETQRNKGNFPGRFSGRQFSNSRSEMNVSTLELGDSALYLCASSWGGRADPYEQYFGPGTRLTVT.

This clone has a handful of counts. This chain joins TRBV7-8 and TRBJ1-3, with D perhaps TRBD1 (5 bases). V shed 5 bases and J shed 2 bases, with 13 bases lying between them. Germline lookup yields CDR1 SGHVS and CDR2 FQNEAQ. The CDR3 is made up of 15 amino acids. As DNA, the CDR3 is TGTGCCAGCAGCCAGCTGACAGTTCCTGGAAACACCATATATTTT. Translating gives CASSQLTVPGNTIYF.

This rearrangement joins TRBV7-2 to TRBJ2-7, with 7 bases identical to TRBD2. The junction had 10 bases not matched to a gene; V was cut back by 6 bases and J by 5 bases. CDR1 and CDR2 (germline): SGHTA, FQGNSA. This CDR3 has 14 residues. DNA for the CDR3: TGTGCCAGCAGGGGGGGAGGGGCCCTTGACGAGCAGTACTTC. Protein: CASRGGGALDEQYF.

This chain uses TRBV19 with TRBJ1-1, with a tentative D call TRBD1 (6 bases). Germline V lookup: CDR1 LNHDA, CDR2 SQIVND (reference sequence). This CDR3 is 13 amino acids long. V shed 4 bases and J shed 7 bases, with 13 bases lying between them. Here the CDR3 DNA reads TGTGCCAGTAGTACGGGGGGCGAGAGTGAAGCTTTCTTT. Its protein product is CASSTGGESEAFF.

The rearrangement joins TRBV18 to TRBJ1-5; D may be TRBD1 (6 bases). Trimming left V 1 base short and J 4 bases short, with 11 bases between. Germline loops: CDR1 KGHSH, CDR2 LQKENI. The CDR3 has 15 amino acids. CDR3 DNA: TGTGCCAGCTCACCACGAGGGGGTGAGAATCAGCCCCAGCATTTT. This encodes CASSPRGGENQPQHF.

CDR3 nucleotides: TGTGCCAGTAGTCCCGCGCCGGGACAGAGGTATCAGCCCCAGCATTTT. As protein: CASSPAPGQRYQPQHF. The rearrangement joins TRBV19 to TRBJ1-5, with 7 bases aligning to TRBD1. The CDR3 is 16 amino acids. V lost 5 bases, J lost 5 bases, and 12 bases stayed unmatched. CDR1 and CDR2 from the germline V gene are LNHDA and SQIVND (reference sequence).

This clone has only a few counts. The CDR3 nucleotides read TGTGCCAGCAGTGAAAGTTCAGTGGAGGGAGACACCATATATTTT. Protein sequence: CASSESSVEGDTIYF. The chain joins TRBV28 to TRBJ1-3; D uncertain. V gave up 5 bases and J gave up 8 bases, with 19 bases separating them. This CDR3 has 15 amino acids. In germline, CDR1 is MDHEN, CDR2 SYDVKM.

This clone was observed once. CDR3: CASSAGQGLRPSTDTQYF. CDR3 in DNA: TGCGCCAGCAGCGCCGGACAGGGGCTGAGACCTAGCACAGATACGCAGTATTTT. The gene calls are TRBV5-1 and TRBJ2-3, with TRBD1 identical over 9 bases. CDR1 SGHRS and CDR2 YFSETQ come from the germline V gene. The CDR3 runs 18 residues. Trimming at V came to 4 bases and at J to 0 bases, leaving 12 bases not matched to a gene.

In the case of this clone: At the DNA level, this CDR3 is encoded by other sequences in the same sample as well. The V call is TRBV30, the J call TRBJ1-2, with D maybe TRBD1 (5 bases). The CDR3 contains 12 residues. Trimming pared 0 bases from V and 5 bases from J, leaving 7 bases between. From germline, CDR1 is GTSNPN and CDR2 SVGIG (reference sequence). CDR3 in DNA: TGTGCCTGGAGTGTAGGGGCATATGGCTACACCTTC. It translates to CAWSVGAYGYTF. Supplemented by reference TRBV30 and TRBJ1-2, the full variable domain reads SQTIHQWPATLVQPVGSPLSLECTVEGTSNPNLYWYRQAAGRGLQLLFYSVGIGQISSEVPQNLSASRPQDRQFILSSKKLLLSDSGFYLCAWSVGAYGYTFGSGTRLTVV.

The chain couples TRBV18 to TRBJ1-3; tentatively, D is TRBD1 (6 bases). Germline V gene data show CDR1 as KGHSH and CDR2 as LQKENI. The CDR3 runs to 15 residues. Trimming pared 3 bases from V and 4 bases from J, leaving 13 bases between. CDR3 nucleotides: TGTGCCAGCTCACCTCCGGCGGGGGCCGGAAACACCATATATTTT. Translated: CASSPPAGAGNTIYF.

The V gene is TRBV11-2, the J gene TRBJ2-1; 12 bases are a match to TRBD2. Germline-derived CDR1 and CDR2 are SGHAT and FQNNGV. J lost 3 bases, V lost 5 bases, and 5 bases had no gene match. This CDR3 region has 16 residues. The CDR3 loop is CASSRSSGGVYNEQFF. As DNA, the CDR3 is TGTGCCAGCAGCCGCTCTAGCGGGGGGGTCTACAATGAGCAGTTCTTC. Together with reference TRBV11-2 and TRBJ2-1, the CDR3 gives the full variable domain: EAGVAQSPRYKIIEKRQSVAFWCNPISGHATLYWYQQILGQGPKLLIQFQNNGVVDDSQLPKDRFSAERLKGVDSTLKIQPAKLEDSAVYLCASSRSSGGVYNEQFFGPGTRLTVL.

V is TRBV11-2 and J is TRBJ1-6, with 8 bases lining up with TRBD1. This CDR3 is built from 14 residues. V lost 5 bases to trimming and J lost 10 bases; unmatched junction nucleotides: 7. CDR1 and CDR2 from the germline V gene are SGHAT and FQNNGV. CDR3 nucleotides: TGTGCCAGCAGCCCCGGACAGGGAAAATCACCCCTCCACTTT. Its protein product is CASSPGQGKSPLHF.

The rearrangement joins TRBV24-1 to TRBJ2-2; 8 bases are shared with TRBD1. CDR1 is KGHDR and CDR2 is SFDVKD in the germline V gene. The trim removed 2 bases at V and 3 bases at J, leaving 10 bases unmatched. The CDR3 contains 18 residues. The chain's CDR3 is CATSDSGTGVPDTGELFF. The CDR3 DNA sequence: TGTGCCACCAGTGATTCAGGGACAGGTGTTCCCGACACCGGGGAGCTGTTTTTT.

Note on this clone: One junction end does not reproduce the germline sequence, and a read error may be involved. The CDR3 here is CASSYSGQGADF. The DNA of the CDR3 is TGTGCCAGCAGTTACTCGGGGCAGGGGGCTGACTTC. This sequence joins TRBV6-6 and TRBJ2-7; 8 positions match TRBD1. The CDR3 loop spans 12 amino acids. CDR1 and CDR2 (germline): MNHNY, SVGAGI (reference sequence).

This clone was detected once. The CDR3 bases are TGTGCCAGCAGCTTGAGCGACAGGGGATTTTACTACGAGCAGTACTTC. Encoded protein: CASSLSDRGFYYEQYF. The chain employs TRBV5-4 and TRBJ2-7; 8 bases map to TRBD1. Germline CDR1 reads SGHNT; CDR2 reads YYREEE (reference sequence). CDR3 length: 16 residues. With V trimmed by 1 base and J by 3 bases, 9 bases remained unmatched.